This T cell receptor beta chain was identified in a study of blood T cells in healthy people across ages. In the study overall: Through template switching, about one barcoded beta molecule was captured per two T cells, as measured in model experiments.

Note on this clonotype: Being one base from a much bigger clone, this may be a read error.

Combining a sample-barcoded 5' primer with a J-beta primer mix, a second PCR ran for roughly 7 to 11 cycles. TCRdb independently ran MiXCR on the 5' RACE reads; one entry per CDR3 protein. This sample yields 1.5 million to 2 million distinct CDR3 sequences, of which over 25% are seen a single time; roughly 8.2% belongs to the top ten. This CDR3 region has 12 residues. V was pared by 7 bases and J by 1 base, with 3 bases of the junction left unmatched. Looked up from germline, CDR1 is SQVTM and CDR2 is ANQGSEA. The source of this sequence is a woman younger than 45 in good health. The chain combines TRBV29-1 with TRBJ2-5, with 7 bases aligning to TRBD1. The specimen sequenced was blood. The CDR3 region has the DNA TGCAGCGCTGGGACAGTCCAAGAGACCCAGTACTTC. It is translated as CSAGTVQETQYF.